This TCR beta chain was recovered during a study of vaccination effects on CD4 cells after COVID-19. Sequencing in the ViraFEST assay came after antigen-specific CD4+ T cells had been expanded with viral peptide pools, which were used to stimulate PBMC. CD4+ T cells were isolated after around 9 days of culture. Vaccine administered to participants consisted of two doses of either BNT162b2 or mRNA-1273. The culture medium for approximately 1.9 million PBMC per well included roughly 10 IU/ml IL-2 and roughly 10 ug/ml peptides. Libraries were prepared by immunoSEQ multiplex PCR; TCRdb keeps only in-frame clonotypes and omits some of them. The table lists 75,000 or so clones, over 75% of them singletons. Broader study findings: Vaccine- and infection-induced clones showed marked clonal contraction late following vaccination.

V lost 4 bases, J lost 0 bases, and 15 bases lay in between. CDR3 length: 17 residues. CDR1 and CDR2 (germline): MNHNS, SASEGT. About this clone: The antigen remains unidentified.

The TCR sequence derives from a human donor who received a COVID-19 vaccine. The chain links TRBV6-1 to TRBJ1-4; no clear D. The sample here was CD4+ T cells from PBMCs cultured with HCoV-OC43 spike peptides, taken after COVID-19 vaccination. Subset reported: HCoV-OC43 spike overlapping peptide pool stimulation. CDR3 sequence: CASSVRVNRATNEKLFF. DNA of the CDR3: TGTGCCAGCAGTGTCCGCGTAAATCGAGCAACTAATGAAAAACTGTTTTTT.